What follows are 12 T cell receptor beta chains derived from one specimen sequenced in a study of cytomegalovirus exposure and HLA in healthy donors. PCR primers comprised 60 Vbeta and 13 Jbeta primers. Produced via immunoSEQ multiplex PCR; TCRdb's table is partial and in-frame only. The table includes some 80,000 clones, 78% detected once. The sequenced material came from PBMCs. Source of these receptors: a man aged 18 to 30 in good health and CMV-seropositive.

The chain combines TRBV5-1 with TRBJ2-6; D uncertain. The CDR3 loop spans 13 amino acids. Trimming took off 1 base at V and 9 bases at J, with 8 bases between the two ends. Germline V gene sequence: CDR1 SGHRS, CDR2 YFSETQ. In nucleotides, the CDR3 is TGCGCCAGCAGCTTGCCCGGGTTCAACGTCCTGACTTTC. Translating gives CASSLPGFNVLTF.

This chain uses TRBV28 with TRBJ2-5; TRBD2 agrees at 10 bases. The trim removed 5 bases at V and 2 bases at J, leaving 2 bases unmatched. This CDR3 contains 14 residues. Germline V CDR1 and CDR2: MDHEN, SYDVKM. The CDR3 region is CASSGLAEQETQYF. CDR3 bases: TGTGCCAGCAGTGGACTAGCGGAACAAGAGACCCAGTACTTC.

The chain recombines TRBV7-9 with TRBJ2-7; 11 nucleotides line up with TRBD1. Germline V gene data show CDR1 as SEHNR and CDR2 as FQNEAQ (reference sequence). This CDR3 spans 14 amino acids. Losses at the gene ends were 3 bases for V and 7 bases for J; bases not matched to a gene: 5. CDR3 region: CASSFPGTGGEQYF. The CDR3 DNA is TGTGCCAGCAGCTTCCCCGGGACAGGGGGGGAGCAGTACTTC.

This rearrangement joins TRBV19 to TRBJ1-5; D is unclear. Germline CDR1 reads LNHDA; CDR2 reads SQIVND (reference sequence). With 11 bases removed from V and 3 bases from J, the gap between germline ends came to 14 bases. The CDR3 is made up of 13 amino acids. The CDR3 DNA follows: TGTGCCCCCCCTGCCGGAGTCAATCAGCCCCAGCATTTT. Its translation: CAPPAGVNQPQHF. Using reference TRBV19 and TRBJ1-5 for the parts outside the CDR3, the full variable domain is DGGITQSPKYLFRKEGQNVTLSCEQNLNHDAMYWYRQDPGQGLRLIYYSQIVNDFQKGDIAEGYSVSREKKESFPLTVTSAQKNPTAFYLCAPPAGVNQPQHFGDGTRLSIL.

This chain uses TRBV4-1 with TRBJ2-3, with 9 positions matching TRBD2. Germline trimming cut 4 bases from V and 4 bases from J; bases unmatched to any gene: 6. Germline V gene sequence: CDR1 MGHRA, CDR2 YSYEKL. The CDR3 has 15 amino acids. CDR3 loop: CASSLHSGRADTQYF. The CDR3 DNA reads TGCGCCAGCAGCCTCCATAGCGGGAGAGCAGATACGCAGTATTTT.

In this sample, this clone turned up a few times. The chain has TRBV9 and TRBJ2-1; no definite D call. V lost 4 bases and J lost 10, with 9 bases in between. Germline V gives CDR1 SGDLS, CDR2 YYNGEE. CDR3 length: 11 residues. CDR3 coding DNA: TGTGCCAGCAGCTCTCCTAAGGAGCAGTTCTTC. This encodes CASSSPKEQFF.

This chain joins TRBV13 and TRBJ1-3; TRBD1 matches at 7 bases. The J segment lost 2 bases and the V segment lost 5 bases, leaving 3 bases of the junction unmatched. This CDR3 has 14 residues. Germline V CDR1 and CDR2: PRHDT, FYEKMQ (reference sequence). The CDR3 DNA reads as TGTGCCAGCAGCCCCGACAGGGCTGGAAACACCATATATTTT. This translates into CASSPDRAGNTIYF.

The genes are TRBV6-5 and TRBJ2-7, with D possibly matching TRBD1 (5 bases). The CDR3 length is 16 residues. Per germline, CDR1 MNHEY and CDR2 SVGAGI. V dropped 0 bases and J dropped 1 base, with 13 bases sitting between them. The CDR3 sequence is CASSYSGAVRSYEQYF. The CDR3 DNA reads TGTGCCAGCAGTTACTCTGGGGCGGTGAGATCCTACGAGCAGTACTTC.

The genes are TRBV25-1 and TRBJ2-1; maybe TRBD2 (6 bases). This CDR3 region has 14 residues. V was shortened by 3 bases and J by 5 bases, with 11 bases between the two germline ends. CDR1 is MGHDK and CDR2 is SYGVNS in the germline V gene. Here the CDR3 DNA reads TGTGCCAGCAGTGAGGCTAGCGATCACAATGAGCAGTTCTTC. Its protein is CASSEASDHNEQFF.

The V and J genes are TRBV7-6 and TRBJ2-1, with 8 bases that match TRBD2. Per the germline V gene, CDR1 is SGHVS and CDR2 is FNYEAQ. J gave up 15 bases and V 5 bases, and 21 bases lay outside the gene matches. The CDR3 runs to 16 residues. The CDR3 protein is CASSLFAGGGGGHLFF. DNA for the CDR3: TGTGCCAGCAGCCTCTTTGCGGGAGGAGGGGGAGGGCATTTGTTCTTC.

This clone was seen a handful of times. Other DNA sequences in the sample encode the same CDR3. DNA of the CDR3: TGTGCCAGCAGCGTAGGGGCTAACACTGAAGCTTTCTTT. Its translation: CASSVGANTEAFF. This chain uses TRBV9 with TRBJ1-1; D remains ambiguous. V was shortened by 0 bases and J by 2 bases, with 5 bases between the two germline ends. CDR1 and CDR2 (germline): SGDLS, YYNGEE. The length of the CDR3 is 13 residues.

The rearrangement uses TRBV6-1 and TRBJ2-7; no clear D. CDR1 is MNHNS, CDR2 SASEGT, per germline. Trimming stripped 6 bases from V and 0 bases from J, with 12 bases between. The CDR3 contains 14 residues. The CDR3 loop is CASSLSGGSYEQYF. The CDR3 bases are TGTGCCAGCAGCCTCTCGGGTGGCTCCTACGAGCAGTACTTC.